These 19 T cell receptor beta chains originate from one sample sequenced in a study of T cells in Graves' hyperthyroidism and ophthalmopathy. Amplified TCR beta CDR3 regions derived from RNA transcripts. The HTBI primer set served for first-round RT-PCR of the TCR CDR3. One entry per CDR3 protein results from TCRdb running MiXCR on the multiplex PCR reads. The table lists hundreds of thousands of distinct CDR3 sequences, about a third of them singletons. Sequenced: blood. Every receptor here comes from a middle-aged woman with Graves' hyperthyroidism.

J is TRBJ2-7 and V is TRBV15, with 7 bases lining up with TRBD1. Trimming took 0 bases from V and 2 from J; bases not matched to a gene: 10. The CDR3 has 17 residues. Germline values: CDR1 LNHNV, CDR2 YYDKDF (reference sequence). For the CDR3, the DNA is TGTGCCACCAGCAGAGATTACGCCGGGACAGAAGCCTACGAGCAGTACTTC. Translated: CATSRDYAGTEAYEQYF.

The rearrangement uses TRBV10-3 and TRBJ2-2; D is perhaps TRBD2 (6 bases). This CDR3 has 16 residues. Germline V gene data show CDR1 as ENHRY and CDR2 as SYGVKD. Trimming shortened V by 10 bases and J by 1 base, and 19 bases separated the two germline ends. The CDR3 region is CASSISGLWNTGELFF. The CDR3 DNA reads TGTGCCAGTAGTATTTCGGGACTGTGGAACACCGGGGAGCTGTTTTTT.

This sequence joins TRBV28 and TRBJ1-6; D is uncertain. The CDR3 covers 14 residues. The ends were cut back, 8 bases at V and 0 bases at J, with 8 bases in the middle. From germline, CDR1 is MDHEN and CDR2 SYDVKM. The CDR3 is CASLTSSYNSPLHF. The CDR3 nucleotides are TGTGCCAGCCTGACTAGCTCCTATAATTCACCCCTCCACTTT.

In the case of this clonotype: A much larger clone differs by one base, so this may be a read error. The missing conserved phenylalanine or tryptophan at the end of this CDR3 makes a read error likely. The chain employs TRBV10-1 and TRBJ1-3, with D hard to call. This CDR3 has 14 amino acids. The germline V gene has CDR1 WNHNN and CDR2 SYGVQD (reference sequence). Trimming left V 5 bases short and J 0 bases short, with 8 bases between. CDR3 protein: CASSTGGSGNTIYL. The CDR3 DNA reads TGCGCCAGCAGTACCGGAGGCTCTGGAAACACCATATATCTT.

This chain links TRBV2 with TRBJ1-3; TRBD1 might be the D (5 bases). Trimming cost V 8 bases and J 0 bases, with 17 bases left between them. The CDR3 runs 16 residues. Germline V lookup: CDR1 SNHLY, CDR2 FYNNEI. The CDR3 loop reads CASADSSGGSGNTIYF. In nucleotides, the CDR3 is TGTGCCAGCGCCGACTCTTCGGGGGGCTCTGGAAACACCATATATTTT. Full variable domain (remainder filled in from reference TRBV2 and TRBJ1-3): EPEVTQTPSHQVTQMGQEVILRCVPISNHLYFYWYRQILGQKVEFLVSFYNNEISEKSEIFDDQFSVERPDGSNFTLKIRSTKLEDSAMYFCASADSSGGSGNTIYFGEGSWLTVV.

About this clonotype: A much larger clone differs from this one at a single base, so this may be a read error. The chain employs TRBV6-6 and TRBJ1-1; D not certain. The CDR3 runs 13 residues. Per germline, CDR1 MNHNY and CDR2 SVGAGI (reference sequence). Here the CDR3 reads CTSSYGTDTEAFF. The CDR3 DNA reads TGTACCAGCAGTTACGGCACAGACACTGAAGCTTTCTTT.

The sample holds a few counts of this clonotype. The chain recombines TRBV7-9 with TRBJ2-5; no clear D. Trimming pared 3 bases from V and 3 bases from J, leaving 14 bases between. Germline CDR1 reads SEHNR; CDR2 reads FQNEAQ (reference sequence). The CDR3 is 15 residues long. In DNA, the CDR3 is TGTGCCAGCAGCTTGTTACAGAGGAAAAAAGAGACCCAGTACTTC. Encoded protein: CASSLLQRKKETQYF.

The chain joins TRBV10-3 to TRBJ2-2, with 12 bases fitting TRBD2. The CDR3 runs to 17 residues. V lost 4 bases to trimming and J lost 5 bases; unmatched junction nucleotides: 8. The V gene's germline CDR1 is ENHRY and CDR2 SYGVKD. CDR3 in amino acids: CAISGLAGGGGTGELFF. The CDR3 DNA sequence: TGTGCCATCAGTGGGCTAGCGGGGGGGGGAGGGACCGGGGAGCTGTTTTTT.

The chain recombines TRBV2 with TRBJ2-7; 8 positions agree with TRBD1. Per the germline V gene, CDR1 is SNHLY and CDR2 is FYNNEI. Trimming at V came to 6 bases and at J to 7 bases, leaving 14 bases not matched to a gene. The CDR3 runs to 15 residues. The CDR3 is CASRFDSTGAGEQYF. CDR3 in DNA: TGTGCCAGCAGGTTTGACTCGACAGGGGCTGGGGAGCAGTACTTC.

The rearrangement uses TRBV7-9 and TRBJ2-5; no reliable D call. Germline lookup yields CDR1 SEHNR and CDR2 FQNEAQ (reference sequence). V was pared by 7 bases and J by 4 bases, with 16 bases between. The CDR3 is made up of 14 amino acids. CDR3 region: CASTTFWAGETQYF. Written as DNA, the CDR3 is TGTGCCAGCACCACTTTTTGGGCTGGAGAGACCCAGTACTTC.

For this clonotype: An end of the junction differs from the germline gene, which may be a read error. The genes are TRBV10-3 and TRBJ1-1, with 7 bases lining up with TRBD1. The CDR3 has 16 amino acids. Germline V gene lookup returns CDR1 ENHRY and CDR2 SYGVKD. Written as DNA, the CDR3 is TGTGCCAGCAGTTACCCCGAAGGGGGCAGGGGCACTGAAGCTTTCTTT. Amino acid sequence: CASSYPEGGRGTEAFF.

This rearrangement joins TRBV19 to TRBJ1-6, with D unclear. The CDR3 has 14 amino acids. The germline V gene has CDR1 LNHDA and CDR2 SQIVND (reference sequence). With 6 bases removed from V and 13 bases from J, the gap between germline ends came to 19 bases. The CDR3 spells CASRTPGGRQPLHF. CDR3 sequence (DNA): TGTGCCAGTAGGACGCCAGGTGGGAGGCAGCCCCTCCACTTT.

This clonotype was recorded at least ten times. CDR3 amino acids: CASSYSAGGHQPQHF. CDR3 bases: TGTGCCAGCAGTTATAGTGCAGGAGGGCATCAGCCCCAGCATTTT. The V gene is TRBV6-5, the J gene TRBJ1-5; no reliable D call. V lost 3 bases, J lost 5 bases, and 14 bases lay in between. There are 15 residues in the CDR3. In germline, CDR1 is MNHEY, CDR2 SVGAGI.

This clonotype has more than one count but fewer than ten. The genes are TRBV6-5 and TRBJ2-7; no reliable D call. V was trimmed by 0 bases and J by 7 bases, leaving 10 bases between them. The CDR3 runs 13 residues. The germline V gene encodes CDR1 MNHEY and CDR2 SVGAGI. For the CDR3, the DNA is TGTGCCAGCAGTTACTCTTACTCTGGTGAGCAGTACTTC. It is translated as CASSYSYSGEQYF.

This clonotype was counted a few times. The rearrangement joins TRBV10-3 to TRBJ1-2; 7 bases match TRBD1. The CDR3 has 14 residues. Germline assignment: CDR1 ENHRY and CDR2 SYGVKD. V shed 3 bases, J shed 5 bases, and the junction held 6 bases outside the gene matches. CDR3 residues: CAISEGTEPYGYTF. The CDR3 nucleotides read TGTGCCATCAGTGAAGGGACAGAACCTTATGGCTACACCTTC.

This clonotype was found a few times. V is TRBV20-1 and J is TRBJ1-2, with D maybe TRBD1 (6 bases). The germline gives CDR1 DFQATT, CDR2 SNEGSKA (reference sequence). There are 14 residues in the CDR3. CDR3 protein: CTPASGQLHYGYTF. CDR3 in DNA: TGCACCCCAGCGAGCGGACAGCTTCACTATGGCTACACCTTC.

A remark on this clonotype: This may come from a read error, since a much larger clone is one base off. This chain links TRBV6-5 with TRBJ2-7, with D possibly matching TRBD1 (6 bases). CDR1 and CDR2 (germline): MNHEY, SVGAGI. The length of the CDR3 is 12 residues. Between the trimmed V and J ends, which lost 10 bases and 2 bases, there was a span of 12 bases. The CDR3: CATQAGAYEQYF. The CDR3 DNA is TGTGCCACCCAAGCAGGGGCCTACGAGCAGTACTTC.

This clonotype was counted many times. This chain links TRBV24-1 with TRBJ2-7; 10 bases map to TRBD2. Germline loops: CDR1 KGHDR, CDR2 SFDVKD. The V gene end was trimmed by 7 bases and the J gene end by 5 bases; junction bases not matched to a gene: 7. The CDR3 is 14 residues long. CDR3 sequence: CATRASGGKNEQYF. The CDR3 DNA reads TGTGCCACCAGAGCTAGCGGGGGAAAGAACGAGCAGTACTTC.

This clonotype was seen a few times. The chain employs TRBV5-6 and TRBJ1-1; possibly TRBD1 for D (6 bases). Germline V CDR1 and CDR2: SGHDT, YYEEEE. V was pared by 4 bases and J by 2 bases, with 15 bases between. CDR3 length: 15 amino acids. In DNA form, the CDR3 reads TGTGCCAGCAGCCGGGGGGACACCGATAACACTGAAGCTTTCTTT. This translates into CASSRGDTDNTEAFF.